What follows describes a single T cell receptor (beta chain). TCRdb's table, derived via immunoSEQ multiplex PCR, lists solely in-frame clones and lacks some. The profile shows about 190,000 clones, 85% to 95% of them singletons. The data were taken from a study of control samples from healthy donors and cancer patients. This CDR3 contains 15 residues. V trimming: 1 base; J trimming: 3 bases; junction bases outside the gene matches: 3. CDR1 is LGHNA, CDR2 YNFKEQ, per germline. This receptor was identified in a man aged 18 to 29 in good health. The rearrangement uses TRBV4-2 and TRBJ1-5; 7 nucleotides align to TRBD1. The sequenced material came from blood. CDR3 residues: CASSQAGTDNQPQHF. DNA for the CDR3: TGTGCCAGCAGCCAAGCCGGGACAGACAATCAGCCCCAGCATTTT.